The 3 T cell receptor beta chains reported below all come from one sample, sequenced in a study of long-term antiretroviral therapy in people with HIV (dated by TCRdb to between 2021 and 2024). The immunoSEQ hsTCRB v3.0 assay was used at survey level resolution to sequence the TRB variable region. TCRdb retrieved this table from immuneACCESS and kept in-frame rearrangements only. Not all clones are present; in checked studies, unresolved V genes account for under half, and no reason is known for the remainder. Within this sample are fewer than 20,000 clones, with 76% of them counted one time only. The top ten clones comprise around 16% of the sample. The starting material was unsorted PBMCs, obtained 2.5 years before starting antiretroviral therapy. These receptors were obtained from a woman between 45 and 65 years old with HIV.

V is TRBV5-5 and J is TRBJ1-6, with TRBD1 matching over 7 bases. Trimming took 4 bases from V and 4 from J; bases not matched to a gene: 5. Germline V CDR1 and CDR2: SGHKS, YYEKEE (reference sequence). The CDR3 consists of 15 residues. CDR3 loop: CASSDTQGYNSPLHF. DNA for the CDR3: TGTGCCAGCAGCGACACACAGGGGTATAATTCACCCCTCCACTTT.

Relative to its sample, this clone is medium-sized (0.01 to 0.1%). The chain recombines TRBV5-1 with TRBJ2-7, with 12 bases that match TRBD2. The CDR3 consists of 15 residues. Germline V gene sequence: CDR1 SGHRS, CDR2 YFSETQ. With V trimmed by 3 bases and J by 4 bases, 5 bases remained unmatched. CDR3: CASSSGLAGSYEQYF. In nucleotides, the CDR3 is TGCGCCAGCAGCTCCGGACTAGCGGGAAGTTACGAGCAGTACTTC.

The V and J genes are TRBV18 and TRBJ1-1; the D is unclear. The CDR3 consists of 13 residues. With 3 bases removed from V and 3 bases from J, the gap between germline ends came to 8 bases. Germline assignment: CDR1 KGHSH and CDR2 LQKENI. The CDR3 loop is CASSPGWDTEAFF. The CDR3 DNA follows: TGTGCCAGCTCACCCGGGTGGGACACTGAAGCTTTCTTT. The full variable domain, with the rest looked up from reference TRBV18 and TRBJ1-1, is NAGVMQNPRHLVRRRGQEARLRCSPMKGHSHVYWYRQLPEEGLKFMVYLQKENIIDESGMPKERFSAEFPKEGPSILRIQQVVRGDSAAYFCASSPGWDTEAFFGQGTRLTVV.